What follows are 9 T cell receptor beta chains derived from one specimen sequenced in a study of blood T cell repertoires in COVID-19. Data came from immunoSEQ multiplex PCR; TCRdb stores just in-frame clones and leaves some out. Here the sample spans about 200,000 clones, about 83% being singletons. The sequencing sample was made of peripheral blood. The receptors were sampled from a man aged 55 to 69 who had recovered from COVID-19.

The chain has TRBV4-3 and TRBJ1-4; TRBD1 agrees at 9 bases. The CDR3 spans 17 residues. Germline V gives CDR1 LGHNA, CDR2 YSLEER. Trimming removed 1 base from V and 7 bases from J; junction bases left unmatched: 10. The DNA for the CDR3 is TGCGCCAGCAGCCAAGCCCCCCCGGGACAGGGCTCTGAAAAACTGTTTTTT. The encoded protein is CASSQAPPGQGSEKLFF.

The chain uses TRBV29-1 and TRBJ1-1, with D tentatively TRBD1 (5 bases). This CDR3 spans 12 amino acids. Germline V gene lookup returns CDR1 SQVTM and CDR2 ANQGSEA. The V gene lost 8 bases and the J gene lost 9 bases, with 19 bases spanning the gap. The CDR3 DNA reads TGCAGCACCATGGGGGGTTACGGAAAAGCTTTCTTT. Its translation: CSTMGGYGKAFF. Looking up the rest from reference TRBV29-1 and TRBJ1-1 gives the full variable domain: SAVISQKPSRDICQRGTSLTIQCQVDSQVTMMFWYRQQPGQSLTLIATANQGSEATYESGFVIDKFPISRPNLTFSTLTVSNMSPEDSSIYLCSTMGGYGKAFFGQGTRLTVV.

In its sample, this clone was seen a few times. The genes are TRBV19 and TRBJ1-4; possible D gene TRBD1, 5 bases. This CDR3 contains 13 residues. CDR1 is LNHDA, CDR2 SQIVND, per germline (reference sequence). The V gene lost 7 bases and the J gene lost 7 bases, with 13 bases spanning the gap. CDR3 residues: CASTTVQGEKLFF. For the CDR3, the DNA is TGTGCCAGTACGACAGTCCAAGGTGAAAAACTGTTTTTT.

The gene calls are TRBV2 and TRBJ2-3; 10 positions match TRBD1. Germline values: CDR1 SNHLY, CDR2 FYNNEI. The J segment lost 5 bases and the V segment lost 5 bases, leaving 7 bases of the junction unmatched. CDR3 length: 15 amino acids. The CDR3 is CASSPDRGRQDTQYF. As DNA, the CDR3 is TGTGCCAGCAGTCCCGACAGGGGGCGTCAAGATACGCAGTATTTT.

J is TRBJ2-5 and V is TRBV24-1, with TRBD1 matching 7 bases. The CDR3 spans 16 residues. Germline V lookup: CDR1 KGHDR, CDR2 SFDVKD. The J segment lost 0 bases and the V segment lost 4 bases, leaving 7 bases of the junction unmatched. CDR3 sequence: CATSDSGTAYQETQYF. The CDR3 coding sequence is TGTGCCACCAGTGACTCCGGGACAGCGTACCAAGAGACCCAGTACTTC.

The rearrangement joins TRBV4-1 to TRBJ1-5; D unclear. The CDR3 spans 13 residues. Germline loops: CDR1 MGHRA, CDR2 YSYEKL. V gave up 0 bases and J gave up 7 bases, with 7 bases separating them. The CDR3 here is CASSQDGGQPQHF. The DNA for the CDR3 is TGCGCCAGCAGCCAAGATGGCGGCCAGCCCCAGCATTTT.

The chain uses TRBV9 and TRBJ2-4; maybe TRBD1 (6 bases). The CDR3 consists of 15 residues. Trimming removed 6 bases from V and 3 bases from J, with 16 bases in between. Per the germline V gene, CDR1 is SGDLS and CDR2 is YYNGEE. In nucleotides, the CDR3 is TGTGCCAGCATCCACAGGGCAGGAGTCAAAAACATTCAGTACTTC. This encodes CASIHRAGVKNIQYF.

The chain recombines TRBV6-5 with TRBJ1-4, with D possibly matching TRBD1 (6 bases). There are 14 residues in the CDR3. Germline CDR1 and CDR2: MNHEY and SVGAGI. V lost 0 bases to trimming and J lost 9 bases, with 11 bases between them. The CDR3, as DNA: TGTGCCAGCAGTTACTCGGACAGTCGACAAAAACTGTTTTTT. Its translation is CASSYSDSRQKLFF.

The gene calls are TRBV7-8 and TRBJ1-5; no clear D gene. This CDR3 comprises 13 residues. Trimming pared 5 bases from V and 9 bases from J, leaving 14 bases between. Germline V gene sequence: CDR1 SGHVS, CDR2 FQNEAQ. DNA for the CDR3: TGTGCCAGCAGCCGATCGTTCTTGGCGCCCCAGCATTTT. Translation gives CASSRSFLAPQHF.